This paragraph covers one T cell receptor (beta chain) sequence. Its antigen is unidentified. These data come from a study of OX40 agonist ivuxolimab in advanced cancers. Whole-study context: With ivuxolimab, an agonistic anti-OX40 (CD134) antibody, patients were treated. Patients in dose escalation had liver, melanoma, kidney or head and neck cancers. Overall study findings and caveats: Certain nonresponders likewise exhibited a low normalized T-cell clonal expansion.

This CDR3 is built from 18 residues. Between the trimmed V and J ends, which lost 8 bases and 5 bases, there was a span of 28 bases. In germline, CDR1 is SNHLY, CDR2 FYNNEI. Autoimmune disease history or systemic immunosuppression was exclusionary. Data came from immunoSEQ multiplex PCR; TCRdb stores just in-frame clones and leaves some out. The table shows about 21,000 clones, with 65% to 90% occurring only once. V gene TRBV2 combines with J gene TRBJ1-5, with D perhaps TRBD1 (6 bases). This receptor was taken from an adult with an advanced solid tumor such as melanoma, head and neck, liver or kidney cancer. The sample in question was CD4+ or CD8+ T cells sorted from blood, obtained in a trial of the OX40 agonist ivuxolimab. Here the CDR3 DNA reads TGTGCCAGCGCTTCAAGGAGATTATCGGGGGGCGGGTATCAGCCCCAGCATTTT. Amino acid sequence: CASASRRLSGGGYQPQHF.